These T cell receptor beta chains were read from a single sample in a study of blood T cell repertoires in COVID-19. TCRdb's copy holds only in-frame clones and misses some; the assay was immunoSEQ multiplex PCR. Here the sample spans approximately 280,000 clones, around 90% being singletons. The sample consisted of peripheral blood. All receptors derive from a woman aged 25 to 39 with COVID-19, enrolled during active disease. The CDR3 runs from the conserved cysteine through the conserved F or W. Each record gives: V gene, J gene, clone size, D gene, CDR3 DNA, CDR3 protein. The D gene is left open where the match is weak. Size values are once, few and many counts, or a class for expanded clones, and some rows have none.

v_gene: TRBV30; j_gene: TRBJ2-3; abundance: -; d_gene: -; CDR3nt: TGTGCCTGGAGTTGGGACTCCACAGATACGCAGTATTTT; CDR3aa: CAWSWDSTDTQYF
v_gene: TRBV2; j_gene: TRBJ1-1; abundance: -; d_gene: -; CDR3nt: TGTGCCAGCAGTGAGAATGGGGCGAACACTGAAGCTTTCTTT; CDR3aa: CASSENGANTEAFF
v_gene: TRBV18; j_gene: TRBJ2-2; abundance: -; d_gene: TRBD2; CDR3nt: TGTGCCAGCTCACAGGGACTAGCGGGAAGGACCGGGGAGCTGTTTTTT; CDR3aa: CASSQGLAGRTGELFF
v_gene: TRBV5-1; j_gene: TRBJ2-3; abundance: -; d_gene: -; CDR3nt: TGCGCCAGCAGCTCGGGGGTGGGGACAGATACGCAGTATTTT; CDR3aa: CASSSGVGTDTQYF
v_gene: TRBV7-2; j_gene: TRBJ2-1; abundance: once; d_gene: -; CDR3nt: TGTGCCAGCAGCCTCACCAGGGTAAGTGAGCAGTTCTTC; CDR3aa: CASSLTRVSEQFF
v_gene: TRBV27; j_gene: TRBJ1-1; abundance: -; d_gene: TRBD1; CDR3nt: TGTGCCAGCAGGGGAGCGGGACAGGCCCTCACTGAAGCTTTCTTT; CDR3aa: CASRGAGQALTEAFF
v_gene: TRBV6-5; j_gene: TRBJ2-7; abundance: -; d_gene: -; CDR3nt: TGTGCCAGCAGTTACCCGGGGAGGGAGCAGTACTTC; CDR3aa: CASSYPGREQYF
v_gene: TRBV24-1; j_gene: TRBJ2-6; abundance: -; d_gene: -; CDR3nt: TGTGCCACCAGTGACACCGCGGCACCTTTGACTTTC; CDR3aa: CATSDTAAPLTF
v_gene: TRBV12-2; j_gene: TRBJ2-1; abundance: few; d_gene: -; CDR3nt: TGTGCAAATATGGGGACAGGGGACTACAATGAGCAGTTCTTC; CDR3aa: CANMGTGDYNEQFF
v_gene: TRBV18; j_gene: TRBJ1-2; abundance: -; d_gene: -; CDR3nt: TGTGCCAGCTCTCGGGGGGCCGGCTACACCTTC; CDR3aa: CASSRGAGYTF
v_gene: TRBV28; j_gene: TRBJ2-1; abundance: -; d_gene: -; CDR3nt: TGTGCCAGCAGTTTGGGGCTAACAAGCAATGAGCAGTTCTTC; CDR3aa: CASSLGLTSNEQFF
v_gene: TRBV5-1; j_gene: TRBJ2-7; abundance: -; d_gene: TRBD1; CDR3nt: TGCGCCAGCAGCCCGGACAGGGGGAACGAGCAGTACTTC; CDR3aa: CASSPDRGNEQYF